These 2 T cell receptor beta chains came from one sample sequenced in a study of STAT5B mutations in CD4+ large granular lymphocyte leukemia. Profiling relied on immunoSEQ multiplex PCR, and the TCRdb table lists in-frame clones only, not all of them. The sample lists tens of thousands of clones, just under 75% occurring once. Sequenced sample: CD4+ T cells from blood buffy coats. The receptors here all came from a human donor in good health.

The chain recombines TRBV19 with TRBJ2-7; D perhaps matches TRBD2 (6 bases). Trimming removed 4 bases at V and 3 bases at J, with 13 bases between. The V gene's germline CDR1 is LNHDA and CDR2 SQIVND (reference sequence). CDR3 length: 14 residues. The CDR3 DNA is TGTGCCAGTAGTACCTCCGGGACTCACTACGAGCAGTACTTC. It encodes CASSTSGTHYEQYF.

The CDR3 reads CASSNGILGNEQFF. The DNA of the CDR3 is TGTGCCAGCAGTAACGGGATTCTTGGGAATGAGCAGTTCTTC. The chain links TRBV6-5 to TRBJ2-1, with D tentatively TRBD2 (5 bases). V lost 5 bases, J lost 7 bases, and 15 bases lay in between. Germline CDR1 and CDR2: MNHEY and SVGAGI. This CDR3 contains 14 residues.